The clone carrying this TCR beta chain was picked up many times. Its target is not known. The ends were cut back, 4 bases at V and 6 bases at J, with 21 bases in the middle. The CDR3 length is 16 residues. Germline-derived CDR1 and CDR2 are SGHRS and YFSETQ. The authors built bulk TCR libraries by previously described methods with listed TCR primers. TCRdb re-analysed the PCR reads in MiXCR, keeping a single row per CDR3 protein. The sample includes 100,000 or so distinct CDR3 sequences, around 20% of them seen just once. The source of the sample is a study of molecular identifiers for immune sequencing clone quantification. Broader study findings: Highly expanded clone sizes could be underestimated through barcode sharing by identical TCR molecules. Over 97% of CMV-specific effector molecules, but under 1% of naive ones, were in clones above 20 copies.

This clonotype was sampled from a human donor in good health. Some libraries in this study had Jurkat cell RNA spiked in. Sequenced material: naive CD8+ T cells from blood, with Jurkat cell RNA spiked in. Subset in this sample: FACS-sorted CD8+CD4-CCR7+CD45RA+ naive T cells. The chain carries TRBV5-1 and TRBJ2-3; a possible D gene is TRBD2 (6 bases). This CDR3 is CASSPGALLASDTQYF. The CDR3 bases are TGCGCCAGCAGCCCTGGGGCGTTACTAGCTTCCGATACGCAGTATTTT.